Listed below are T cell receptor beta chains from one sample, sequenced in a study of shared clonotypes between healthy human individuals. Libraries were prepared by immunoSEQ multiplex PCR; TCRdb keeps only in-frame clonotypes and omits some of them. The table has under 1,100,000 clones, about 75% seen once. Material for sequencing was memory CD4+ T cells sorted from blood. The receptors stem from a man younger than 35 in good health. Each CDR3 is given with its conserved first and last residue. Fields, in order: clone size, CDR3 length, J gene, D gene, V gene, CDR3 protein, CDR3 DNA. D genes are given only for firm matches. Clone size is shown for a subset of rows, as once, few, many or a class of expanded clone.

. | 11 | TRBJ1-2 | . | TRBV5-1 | CASSWDGSRTF | TGCGCCAGCAGCTGGGACGGTTCGAGGACCTTC
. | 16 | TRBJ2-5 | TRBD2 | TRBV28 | CASSFSTSGHQETQYF | TGTGCCAGCAGTTTCTCAACTAGCGGCCACCAAGAGACCCAGTACTTC
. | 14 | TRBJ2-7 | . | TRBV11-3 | CASSDSESSYEQYF | TGTGCCAGCAGCGATTCAGAGAGCTCCTACGAGCAGTACTTC
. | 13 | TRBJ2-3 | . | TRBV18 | CASSPSNTDTQYF | TGTGCCAGCTCACCCTCGAACACAGATACGCAGTATTTT
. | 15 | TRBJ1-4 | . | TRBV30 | CAWTRAGGTNEKLFF | TGTGCCTGGACCCGTGCGGGGGGCACTAATGAAAAACTGTTTTTT
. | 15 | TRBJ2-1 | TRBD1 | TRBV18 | CASSPTGQGDNEQFF | TGTGCCAGCTCACCAACGGGACAGGGGGACAATGAGCAGTTCTTC
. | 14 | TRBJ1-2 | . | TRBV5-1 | CASSSGQTNYGYTF | TGCGCCAGCAGCTCTGGACAGACTAACTATGGCTACACCTTC
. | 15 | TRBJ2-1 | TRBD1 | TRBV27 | CASSRTGTPYNEQFF | TGTGCCAGCAGTCGGACAGGGACCCCCTACAATGAGCAGTTCTTC
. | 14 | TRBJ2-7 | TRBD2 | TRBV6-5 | CASSYGRGGYEQYF | TGTGCCAGCAGTTACGGACGGGGGGGATACGAGCAGTACTTC
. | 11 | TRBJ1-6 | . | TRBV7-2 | CASSLGGALHF | TGTGCCAGCAGCTTAGGTGGGGCCCTCCACTTT
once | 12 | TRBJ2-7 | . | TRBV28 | CASSLLGGEQYF | TGTGCCAGCAGCCTTCTAGGGGGCGAGCAGTACTTC
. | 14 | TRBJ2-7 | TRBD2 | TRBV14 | CASSQVGGSYEQYF | TGTGCCAGCAGCCAAGTCGGCGGGAGCTACGAGCAGTACTTC
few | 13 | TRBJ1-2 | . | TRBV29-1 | CSVVEEDRYGYTF | TGCAGCGTTGTAGAGGAAGATCGATATGGCTACACCTTC
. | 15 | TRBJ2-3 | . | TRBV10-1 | CASSVDSPSTDTQYF | TGCGCCAGCAGCGTGGACAGTCCTAGCACAGATACGCAGTATTTT
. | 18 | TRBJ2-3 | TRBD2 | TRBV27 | CASSYFGLAGGVTDTQYF | TGTGCCAGCAGTTACTTCGGACTAGCGGGGGGGGTCACAGATACGCAGTATTTT
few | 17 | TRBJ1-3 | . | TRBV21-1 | CASSSLKIGGSGNTIYF | TGTGCCAGCAGCAGCCTCAAAATAGGAGGGTCTGGAAACACCATATATTTT
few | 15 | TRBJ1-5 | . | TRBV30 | CAWSVRDRIGQPQHF | TGTGCCTGGAGTGTACGTGACAGGATCGGACAGCCCCAGCATTTT
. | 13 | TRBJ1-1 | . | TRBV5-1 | CASSLAGRSGAFF | TGCGCCAGCAGCTTGGCAGGACGAAGTGGAGCTTTCTTT
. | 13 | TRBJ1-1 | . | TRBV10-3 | CAISSPGGAEAFF | TGTGCCATCAGTTCCCCCGGGGGGGCTGAAGCTTTCTTT
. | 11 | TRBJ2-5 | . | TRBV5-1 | CASSFYETQYF | TGCGCCAGCAGCTTTTATGAGACCCAGTACTTC
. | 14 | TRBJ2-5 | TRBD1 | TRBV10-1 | CASSAGTGRETQYF | TGCGCCAGCAGTGCCGGGACAGGGCGGGAGACCCAGTACTTC
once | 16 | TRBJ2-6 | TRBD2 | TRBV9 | CASSASLAVGANVLTF | TGTGCCAGCAGCGCCTCACTAGCGGTCGGGGCCAACGTCCTGACTTTC
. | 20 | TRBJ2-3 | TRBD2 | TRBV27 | CASSSPPGTSGGPTTDTQYF | TGTGCCAGCAGTTCCCCGCCGGGGACTAGCGGGGGCCCGACTACAGATACGCAGTATTTT
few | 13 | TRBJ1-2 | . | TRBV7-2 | CASSLLANYGYTF | TGTGCCAGCAGCTTACTAGCTAACTATGGCTACACCTTC
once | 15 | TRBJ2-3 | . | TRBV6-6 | CASSSGGLGADTQYF | TGTGCCAGCAGTTCAGGGGGGCTGGGCGCAGATACGCAGTATTTT
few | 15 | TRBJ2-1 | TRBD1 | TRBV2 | CASRLDRGLWGEQFF | TGTGCCAGCAGGTTGGACAGGGGGCTGTGGGGTGAGCAGTTCTTC
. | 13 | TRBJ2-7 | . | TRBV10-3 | CAISVRVGVEQYF | TGTGCCATCAGTGTAAGGGTGGGGGTCGAGCAGTACTTC
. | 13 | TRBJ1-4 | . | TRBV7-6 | CASTTRGNEKLFF | TGTGCCAGCACGACGAGAGGGAATGAAAAACTGTTTTTT
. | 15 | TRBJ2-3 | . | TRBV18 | CASSPETAITDTQYF | TGTGCCAGCTCACCCGAGACAGCAATCACAGATACGCAGTATTTT
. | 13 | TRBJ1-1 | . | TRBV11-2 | CASSLDGGTEAFF | TGTGCCAGCAGCTTAGACGGGGGCACTGAAGCTTTCTTT